This T cell receptor beta chain was sequenced during a study of Ad26.COV2.S vaccination and SARS-CoV-2 variants (dated by TCRdb to about 2021). With regard to the full study: Vaccine-arm donors came from COV1001, a multicentre, randomized, double-blind, placebo-controlled phase I-IIa trial of Ad26.COV2.S in healthy adults. TCRbeta repertoire sequencing served as the tool for gauging how specific and how broad the SARS-CoV-2-reactive T cell receptors were following Ad26.COV2.S vaccination. Dosing of Ad26.COV2.S was intramuscular, at either 5x10^10 or 1x10^11 viral particles, delivered as one shot or as two shots spaced 56 days apart. Blinding of investigators to trial group allocation was maintained during experiments and outcome assessment. The TCR-sequenced set comprised approximately 32 samples: approximately 19 Ad26.COV2.S vaccine recipients, 5 placebo recipients and 8 SARS-CoV-2 convalescent individuals. Trial participants were randomized into five groups of five, in which low-dose or high-dose Ad26.COV2.S was given once or twice, or placebo was given on both occasions. Findings and caveats that apply to the study as a whole: Comparing responses between vaccine doses or regimens was not something the study was powered to do. Higher spike-specific TCR breadth was observed in Ad26.COV2.S recipients than in placebo recipients (P = 0.0014). It was noted by the authors that total T cell responses may have been underestimated by the TCR breadth and depth analyses. Comparable non-spike TCR breadth was observed between vaccine and placebo recipients, consistent with only spike being contained in the vaccine. Substantial breadth of spike-specific CD8+ and CD4+ T cell responses was reported after vaccination.

The immunoSEQ Assay was the method used to sequence TCRbeta CDR3 regions. After extraction, genomic DNA underwent amplification by bias-controlled multiplex PCR, followed by high-throughput sequencing. For the original study's pipeline: Collapsing and filtering of sequences were performed to quantify the absolute abundance of each unique TCRbeta CDR3 region. T cell fraction was estimated by normalization of TCRbeta template counts to usable DNA, with usable DNA being measured through amplification of reference genes present in all nucleated cells. Repertoire TCRs were annotated as SARS-CoV-2-specific by exact matching of V gene, CDR3 amino acid sequence and J gene to a known reactive TCR set. The reference SARS-CoV-2 TCR set was derived from MIRA and filtered for enrichment in COVID-19-positive ImmuneCODE repertoires, a step that removed public or cross-reactive TCRs. Drawing on the MIRA antigens, annotated TCRs were analysed further at the level of specific ORF or position within ORF. Depth was the summed frequency of annotated unique rearrangements, while breadth was defined as annotated unique rearrangements over total unique productive rearrangements. Two-sided Wilcoxon rank-sum tests were used to compare TCR breadth between groups. TCRdb provides this immuneACCESS table in a form limited to in-frame rearrangements. Some clones are lacking; in checked studies, under half of them reflect an unresolved V gene, and why the rest are absent is not known. V and J calls plus clone size are reproduced from that table; the DNA served to infer D and trimming. The sample table contains about 350,000 clones; only one count was recorded for around 89% of them. Approximately 5% of the sample rests with the top ten.

About this clone: Its recognized antigen is unknown. Base qualities are missing; no much larger clone stands one base away.

The treatment or condition label of this sample denotes: 19 received Ad26.COV2.S at low or high dose, single or two shots; five or six received placebo; per-sample allocation not given. Repertoires of vaccine and placebo recipients were sequenced from samples taken on day 63 after the first injection. In Cohort 1b, more than 20 adults aged 18-55 years were enrolled at a single site in Boston, USA, between 29 July and 7 August 2020. As a vaccine, Ad26.COV2.S was a replication-incompetent adenovirus type 26 vector that expressed a prefusion-stabilized SARS-CoV-2 spike protein derived from the original Wuhan strain. Counted from cysteine to phenylalanine, this CDR3 has 16 amino acids. Only the CDR3 region is kept as DNA, spanning 48 bases read in frame from base 1. V and J are trimmed by 5 bases and 0 bases, and the gene matches miss 7 bases of the junction. The germline V gene supplies CDR1 MDHEN and CDR2 SYDVKM.

The sequencing here drew on peripheral blood, taken in a trial of Ad26.COV2.S vaccine versus placebo. The origin of this receptor is a person between 18 and 60 years old who received the Ad26.COV2.S COVID-19 vaccine or a placebo. The chain uses TRBV28 and TRBJ1-1; the central 9 bases match TRBD1. The DNA sequence reads TGTGCCAGCAGTCCCGGGACAGGGACGGTGAACACTGAAGCTTTCTTT. This translates into CASSPGTGTVNTEAFF.